This TCR beta chain is drawn from a study of early T cells in non-severe SARS-CoV-2 infection. As for the study in general: It was bulk RNA from unsorted whole blood that was sequenced, and the chains were unpaired. Study-wide findings and caveats: VDJdb matching skewed toward anti-spike CD8 responses, missing private and CD4 specificities.

One entry per CDR3 protein results from TCRdb running MiXCR on the 5' RACE reads. The data contain 37,000 or so distinct CDR3 sequences, 5.9% of them seen just once; the ten biggest clones take up roughly 4.5%. Trimming took 3 bases from V and 0 from J, leaving 9 bases between them. Germline loops: CDR1 KGHSH, CDR2 LQKENI. This CDR3 region has 15 residues. This clonotype was counted at least ten times. The antigen is undetermined. The rearrangement links TRBV18 to TRBJ2-1, with D perhaps matching TRBD1 or TRBD2 (5 bases each). Sequenced sample: whole blood. This clonotype was sampled from an adult who was a healthcare worker with PCR-confirmed SARS-CoV-2 infection or an uninfected control (not recorded which). The CDR3 DNA is TGTGCCAGCTCACCCCCAGGGAGCTCCTACAATGAGCAGTTCTTC. Amino acids: CASSPPGSSYNEQFF.